Presented here are 7 T cell receptor beta chains from one specimen sequenced in a study of shared clonotypes between healthy human individuals. CD45RO-negative, CCR7-positively selected cells formed the naive CD8 fraction, excluding terminally differentiated effector memory CD45RA+ cells. The repertoire was sequenced with immunoSEQ multiplex PCR; TCRdb's copy has only in-frame clones and lacks some. The table includes 650,000 to 800,000 clones, around 92% detected once. Material: naive CD8+ T cells sorted from blood. Source of these receptors: a young man in good health.

This chain uses TRBV10-3 with TRBJ2-3; no firm D call. Per germline, CDR1 ENHRY and CDR2 SYGVKD. Trimming pared 3 bases from V and 0 bases from J, leaving 13 bases between. This CDR3 is 16 amino acids long. CDR3 sequence (DNA): TGTGCCATCAGTGATTACGGCGGAAGGAGCACAGATACGCAGTATTTT. Translating gives CAISDYGGRSTDTQYF.

J is TRBJ2-7 and V is TRBV30, with TRBD2 matching over 7 bases. The V and J ends lost 0 bases and 12 bases, in that order; junction bases with no gene match: 11. This CDR3 is built from 13 residues. In germline, CDR1 is GTSNPN, CDR2 SVGIG (reference sequence). The CDR3 sequence is CAWSVGGSKRRYF. CDR3 in DNA: TGTGCCTGGAGTGTGGGAGGGTCTAAGCGACGGTACTTC.

The chain is built from TRBV28 and TRBJ2-7; unclear D gene. V was shortened by 6 bases and J by 3 bases, with 9 bases between the two germline ends. The CDR3 runs to 12 residues. CDR1 and CDR2 from the germline V gene are MDHEN and SYDVKM. The DNA for the CDR3 is TGTGCCAGCAGGTCGGGTTTCTACGAGCAGTACTTC. It codes for CASRSGFYEQYF.

This clone showed up just once. The chain uses TRBV19 and TRBJ2-5; a possible D gene is TRBD1 (6 bases). The CDR3 extends over 16 amino acids. Per the germline V gene, CDR1 is LNHDA and CDR2 is SQIVND (reference sequence). V was pared by 4 bases and J by 5 bases, with 20 bases between. CDR3 in amino acids: CASSTLTGGSGETQYF. The CDR3 DNA sequence: TGTGCCAGTAGTACCCTGACAGGAGGCAGTGGGGAGACCCAGTACTTC.

The chain couples TRBV6-1 to TRBJ2-2, with TRBD1 matching 7 bases. J gave up 5 bases and V 4 bases, and 4 bases lay outside the gene matches. Germline loops: CDR1 MNHNS, CDR2 SASEGT. The CDR3 spans 14 residues. CDR3 loop: CASSGQGLTGELFF. The CDR3 bases are TGTGCCAGCAGTGGACAGGGATTAACCGGGGAGCTGTTTTTT.

This chain connects TRBV5-4 to TRBJ2-5, with 9 bases identical to TRBD2. This CDR3 comprises 16 residues. In germline, CDR1 is SGHNT, CDR2 YYREEE (reference sequence). V shed 4 bases and J 5 bases; nucleotides not matched to a gene: 12. DNA of the CDR3: TGTGCCAGCAGCCAGATTAGTAGCGGGAGTCGGGAGACCCAGTACTTC. Amino acids: CASSQISSGSRETQYF. The complete variable domain, with remaining parts taken from reference TRBV5-4 and TRBJ2-5, reads ETGVTQSPTHLIKTRGQQVTLRCSSQSGHNTVSWYQQALGQGPQFIFQYYREEENGRGNFPPRFSGLQFPNYSSELNVNALELDDSALYLCASSQISSGSRETQYFGPGTRLLVL.

V and J are TRBV6-5 and TRBJ2-1; 13 nucleotides match TRBD2. This CDR3 has 15 amino acids. Germline V CDR1 and CDR2: MNHEY, SVGAGI. The V and J ends lost 6 bases and 8 bases, in that order; junction bases with no gene match: 7. Here the CDR3 reads CASRTTSGRADEQFF. The DNA for the CDR3 is TGTGCCAGCAGGACCACTAGCGGGAGGGCCGATGAGCAGTTCTTC.